This TCR beta chain was sequenced in a study of neurological immune-mediated disorders (dated by TCRdb to between 2018 and 2020). For context, the study as a whole: Peripheral blood TCR-beta repertoires from patients with HTLV-I-associated myelopathy (HAM/TSP), patients with multiple sclerosis, and healthy controls were compared in the study using UMI-based sequencing. The cohort comprised 68 subjects: roughly 15 HAM/TSP patients, 34 multiple sclerosis patients and approximately 20 healthy controls. Longitudinal samples, technical triplicates and paired sorted CD4+ and CD8+ T-cell subsets, alongside PBMC samples, were included among the approximately 110 TCR-beta libraries.

This clonotype was recorded many times. The specificity of this receptor is unknown. Per-base quality was not reported, and no clone a single base away is much larger than it. Its CDR3 holds 17 amino acids, cysteine through phenylalanine. The read is trimmed to its CDR3 DNA, 51 bases read in frame from base 1. The germline V gene encodes CDR1 DFQATT and CDR2 SNEGSKA (reference sequence). V is shortened by 0 bases, J by 7 bases, and the region joining them spans 24 bases. On the study overall, not on this receptor specifically: The highest TCR clonal expansion was observed in HAM/TSP patients, whereas the lowest was observed in MS patients, even when compared with healthy controls. No identical CDR3 amino acid sequences were shared among expanded clones across subjects, suggesting private TCR-beta repertoires in all groups.

To synthesize cDNA, template-switch 5'RACE was performed with a primer carrying a 10-nucleotide random unique molecular identifier so that each TCR transcript was tagged. Every sequencing run yielded over 160 million TCR-beta sequences covering 15-18 subjects. The RNeasy kit was used to extract total RNA. Using the KAPA Real-time Library Amplification kit, TCR-beta VDJ regions were amplified with primers for the TCR constant region and the 5'RACE anchor. Sample indexes and Illumina adaptors were added in a first PCR, and a second PCR then increased library yield. After Ampure bead purification, the roughly 650 bp TCR product was size-selected on a 2% E-gel SizeSelection system. Library quality was checked on a Bioanalyzer, concentration was measured with Qubit, and libraries were quantified with the Kapa Library Quantification kit before pooling. An Illumina HiSeq 2500 was used to sequence the libraries paired-end at 2 x 150 bp. To increase sequence diversity, roughly 24-32% phiX was spiked into each library pool. The authors processed their data as follows. The quality-filtered reads were processed with the UMI-based MiGEC pipeline, whose error correction step removed more than 75% of the raw TCR sequences. IMGT germline references were used for alignment of VDJ genes, and clonotypes were defined by a unique CDR3 amino acid sequence together with V-J genes. Clonal expansion, Shannon diversity and CDR3 relatedness (CalcPairwiseDistances, ClusterSamples) were evaluated with VDJtools, and phylogenetic trees were built with CLCbio workbench. Expanded clones were defined as having at least 8 unique UMIs, based on coefficient-of-variation modelling across technical triplicates. Clones were called with MiXCR by TCRdb after fastp trimmed the public reads at Q25, and only in-frame beta chains were retained. Identical CDR3 protein sequences are pooled into one entry, listed with their most common genes and DNA. TCRdb's processing, not the authors' own work, is the source of the V and J calls. The sample contains just over 30,000 distinct CDR3 sequences, less than 6% of them found a single time. The top ten constitute 2% to 2.5% of the sample.

The healthy controls were volunteers from a blood bank in Maryland, USA. Sorted-subset TCR libraries were prepared from some 940,000 sorted CD4+ or CD8+ T cells. Peripheral blood was subjected to Ficoll-Hypaque density gradient centrifugation to isolate PBMCs, which were then cryopreserved in liquid nitrogen. The study also sequenced paired sorted CD4+ and CD8+ subsets from healthy controls, HAM/TSP patients and MS patients. Sequenced sample: CD4+ T cells from blood. The sequence came from a woman between 45 and 65 years old in good health. Here the chain combines TRBV20-1 and TRBJ1-2; TRBD1 is a possible D gene, resting on 6 matching bases. In nucleotides, the sequence is TGCAGTGCTAGAGATCTGTCGGAAGGCGGACAGCGAGGTGGCTACACCTTC. Its protein product is CSARDLSEGGQRGGYTF.